A single sample is the source of the 21 T cell receptor gamma chains below, sequenced in a study of gamma-delta T cells after stem cell transplantation. TCRdb made new clone calls on the RT-PCR reads using CATT. The data show about 1,700 gamma-chain clones, roughly 18% seen once. Sequenced sample: gamma-delta T cells. Every receptor here comes from a human donor. It is not recorded whose cells these are; they may come from a transplant donor.

To note about this clone: A junction boundary mismatches the germline segment, possibly from a read error. The chain joins TRGV9 to TRGJ1 or TRGJ2. In germline, CDR1 is GITISATS, CDR2 ISYDGTV (reference sequence). This CDR3 region has 12 residues. CDR3 residues: CALWELHYEKLF. The DNA for the CDR3 is TGTGCCTTGTGGGAGTTGCATTATGAGAAACTCTTT.

V gene TRGV2 combines with J gene TRGJ1 or TRGJ2. This CDR3 spans 12 amino acids. The germline V gene has CDR1 EGSNGY and CDR2 YDSYNSKV. Trimming took 0 bases from V and 9 from J; bases not matched to a gene: 5. The CDR3 DNA reads TGTGCCACCTGGGACGGGCGGTCTAAGAAACTCTTT. It specifies CATWDGRSKKLF.

Details on this clone: Distinct nucleotide sequences in the sample also encode this CDR3. V and J are TRGV4 and TRGJ1 or TRGJ2. This CDR3 spans 13 amino acids. The germline V gene has CDR1 EGSTGY and CDR2 YDSYTSSV. V lost 0 bases, J lost 3 bases, and 2 bases stayed unmatched. This CDR3 is CATWDGLYYKKLF. DNA for the CDR3: TGTGCCACCTGGGATGGGCTTTATTATAAGAAACTCTTT.

In this sample, this clone turned up a few times. Other DNA sequences of this sample code for an identical CDR3. The gene calls are TRGV9 and TRGJ1 or TRGJ2. Germline V gene lookup returns CDR1 GITISATS and CDR2 ISYDGTV (reference sequence). The CDR3 spans 11 residues. V dropped 2 bases and J dropped 6; count of bases not matched to a gene: 1. CDR3 protein: CALWEAYKKLF. CDR3 bases: TGTGCCTTGTGGGAGGCTTATAAGAAACTCTTT.

This clone was counted a few times. The chain joins TRGV9 to TRGJ1 or TRGJ2. V lost 2 bases and J lost 7; bases outside the gene matches: 14. This CDR3 region has 15 residues. From germline, CDR1 is GITISATS and CDR2 ISYDGTV (reference sequence). CDR3 protein: CALWEADLFEYKKLF. The CDR3, as DNA: TGTGCCTTGTGGGAGGCTGATCTCTTTGAATATAAGAAACTCTTT.

The genes are TRGV2 and TRGJ1 or TRGJ2. The CDR3 spans 12 residues. The junction had 4 bases not matched to a gene; V was cut back by 1 base and J by 7 bases. Germline-derived CDR1 and CDR2 are EGSNGY and YDSYNSKV. The CDR3 region is CATWDGNYKKLF. The CDR3 region has the DNA TGTGCCACCTGGGACGGAAACTATAAGAAACTCTTT.

For this clone: Within the sample, other DNA sequences also encode this same CDR3. The chain employs TRGV9 and TRGJP. Germline V CDR1 and CDR2: GITISATS, ISYDGTV (reference sequence). The ends lost 1 base at V and 7 bases at J; junction bases unmatched: 4. The CDR3 contains 16 residues. CDR3 protein: CALWEVRELGKKIKVF. CDR3 coding DNA: TGTGCCTTGTGGGAGGTAAGGGAGTTGGGCAAAAAAATCAAGGTATTT.

This clone is deemed large. The chain has TRGV5 and TRGJ1 or TRGJ2. The junction had 8 bases not matched to a gene; V was cut back by 4 bases and J by 5 bases. The germline V gene has CDR1 VINAFY and CDR2 YDVSNSKD. This CDR3 comprises 13 residues. The CDR3, as DNA: TGTGCCACCTGGGATCCCTCCGATTATAAGAAACTCTTT. Translation: CATWDPSDYKKLF.

This clone turned up a few times. The V gene is TRGV4, the J gene TRGJ1 or TRGJ2. Germline assignment: CDR1 EGSTGY and CDR2 YDSYTSSV. J lost 5 bases, V lost 0 bases, and 7 bases had no gene match. The CDR3 runs to 14 residues. This CDR3 reads CATWDGPGDYKKLF. In DNA form, the CDR3 reads TGTGCCACCTGGGATGGGCCGGGAGATTATAAGAAACTCTTT.

V and J are TRGV4 and TRGJP2. Germline trimming cut 4 bases from V and 2 bases from J; bases unmatched to any gene: 13. The CDR3 extends over 17 amino acids. From germline, CDR1 is EGSTGY and CDR2 YDSYTSSV. CDR3 loop: CATWDLAPPSSDWIKTF. CDR3 nucleotides: TGTGCCACCTGGGACCTTGCCCCTCCGAGTAGTGATTGGATCAAGACGTTT.

This clone was recorded once. A much larger clone sits a single nucleotide away, making a read error possible. This sequence joins TRGV4 and TRGJ1 or TRGJ2. Germline assignment: CDR1 EGSTGY and CDR2 YDSYTSSV. The CDR3 is 12 amino acids. The CDR3 DNA reads as TGTGCCACTTGGGATGCTTATTATAAGAAACTCTTT. Translation: CATWDAYYKKLF.

This clone was found a few times. V usage is TRGV5 and J usage is TRGJ1 or TRGJ2. Germline V lookup: CDR1 VINAFY, CDR2 YDVSNSKD. V lost 1 base and J lost 12; bases outside the gene matches: 6. The CDR3 is 11 amino acids. The CDR3, as DNA: TGTGCCACCTGGGACAGATTAAGGAAACTCTTT. Translated: CATWDRLRKLF.

With respect to this clone: A read error may produce the germline difference seen at one junction end. The chain recombines TRGV3 with TRGJP2. Germline loops: CDR1 VTNTFY, CDR2 YDVSTARD (reference sequence). CDR3 length equals 17 residues. CDR3 in amino acids: CATWDRQSRESDRIKTF. The CDR3 bases are TGTGCCACCTGGGACAGGCAGTCCCGGGAAAGTGATAGGATCAAGACGTTT.

The sample holds a few counts of this clone. The V call is TRGV3, the J call TRGJP1. The junction had 12 bases not matched to a gene; V was cut back by 1 base and J by 4 bases. Germline V gives CDR1 VTNTFY, CDR2 YDVSTARD (reference sequence). This CDR3 has 17 amino acids. The CDR3 DNA is TGTGCCACCTGGGACAGCTTTAACTCTCTCACTGGTTGGTTCAAGATATTT. Translated, it gives CATWDSFNSLTGWFKIF.

The table lists this clone with a few counts. The genes are TRGV4 and TRGJ1 or TRGJ2. Germline V CDR1 and CDR2: EGSTGY, YDSYTSSV. V was pared by 2 bases and J by 9 bases, with 7 bases of the junction left unmatched. This CDR3 spans 12 amino acids. CDR3 sequence: CATWDVGSKKLF. The CDR3 DNA sequence: TGTGCCACCTGGGATGTGGGTAGTAAGAAACTCTTT.

This clone is medium-sized within its sample. V usage is TRGV9 and J usage is TRGJP. Trimming cost V 2 bases and J 4 bases; bases outside gene matches: 5. Germline lookup yields CDR1 GITISATS and CDR2 ISYDGTV (reference sequence). The CDR3 contains 17 residues. CDR3 amino acids: CALWEAPQELGKKIKVF. The CDR3 coding sequence is TGTGCCTTGTGGGAGGCACCCCAAGAGTTGGGCAAAAAAATCAAGGTATTT.

Only a few counts were recorded for this clone. Additional DNA sequences in this sample encode the identical CDR3. The chain is built from TRGV9 and TRGJ1 or TRGJ2. Germline V CDR1 and CDR2: GITISATS, ISYDGTV (reference sequence). The CDR3 spans 11 residues. With V trimmed by 1 base and J by 11 bases, 5 bases remained unmatched. CDR3 residues: CALWEVTEKLF. The CDR3 nucleotides read TGTGCCTTGTGGGAGGTCACGGAGAAACTCTTT.

In its sample, this clone ranks as large. Distinct nucleotide sequences in the sample also encode this CDR3. The chain uses TRGV9 and TRGJ1 or TRGJ2. Germline CDR1 GITISATS, CDR2 ISYDGTV (reference sequence). With 0 bases clipped from V and 2 bases from J, the junction kept 1 base outside the gene matches. This CDR3 is built from 13 residues. CDR3 nucleotide sequence: TGTGCCTTGTGGGAGGTGCATTATTATAAGAAACTCTTT. Translated: CALWEVHYYKKLF.

This chain connects TRGV4 to TRGJP2. This CDR3 is 12 amino acids long. V lost 5 bases and J lost 16; bases outside the gene matches: 13. Germline CDR1 EGSTGY, CDR2 YDSYTSSV. CDR3 coding DNA: TGTGCCACCTGGGCTGGAAGGGGTGACAAGACGTTT. The encoded protein is CATWAGRGDKTF.

This clone was counted between two and nine times. A single base separates this from a much larger clone, so it may be a read error. The chain's CDR3 is CATWEGYRKLF. CDR3 nucleotide sequence: TGTGCCACCTGGGAAGGTTATAGGAAACTCTTT. The V gene is TRGV2, the J gene TRGJ1 or TRGJ2. CDR1 EGSNGY and CDR2 YDSYNSKV come from the germline V gene. The CDR3 consists of 11 residues.

Although no V gene was called, TRGJ1 or TRGJ2 is the J gene. This CDR3 is built from 9 residues. The CDR3 sequence: CTTRLKKLF. In nucleotides, the CDR3 is TGCACAACAAGGCTGAAGAAACTCTTT.